This passage covers 27 T cell receptor beta chains from one sample sequenced in a study of blood T cell repertoires in COVID-19. TCRdb keeps only in-frame clones here, not all; method: immunoSEQ multiplex PCR. The sample shows 200,000 to 250,000 clones, approximately 90% of them seen only once. What was sequenced was PBMCs or T cells enriched from blood (not recorded which). The receptor source for this set is a young woman in a cohort exposed to, infected with or recovered from COVID-19 (not recorded which).

The chain employs TRBV11-2 and TRBJ2-1, with 8 positions matching TRBD2. The CDR3 has 17 amino acids. V lost 5 bases to trimming and J lost 2 bases; unmatched junction nucleotides: 11. Germline V gene lookup returns CDR1 SGHAT and CDR2 FQNNGV. CDR3 DNA sequence: TGTGCCAGCAGCCTTACCCCCTCGGGGGGGCCCTACAATGAGCAGTTCTTC. The encoded protein is CASSLTPSGGPYNEQFF.

V and J are TRBV9 and TRBJ2-1; D gene uncertain. Between the trimmed V and J ends, which lost 0 bases and 9 bases, there was a span of 10 bases. This CDR3 has 13 residues. Germline V gives CDR1 SGDLS, CDR2 YYNGEE. The DNA for the CDR3 is TGTGCCAGCAGCGTAGAACCTGTCGGTGAGCAGTTCTTC. Translating it yields CASSVEPVGEQFF.

The chain carries TRBV7-9 and TRBJ2-1; TRBD1 matches 8 bases. CDR3 size: 15 residues. Looked up from germline, CDR1 is SEHNR and CDR2 is FQNEAQ (reference sequence). V lost 8 bases and J lost 8; bases outside the gene matches: 14. The CDR3 loop reads CASSVLGRGQDEQFF. For the CDR3, the DNA is TGTGCCAGCTCGGTCTTAGGCAGGGGGCAGGATGAGCAGTTCTTC.

The gene calls are TRBV28 and TRBJ1-6; no clear D. Germline-derived CDR1 and CDR2 are MDHEN and SYDVKM. The CDR3 spans 12 residues. The V end lost 9 bases, the J end lost 9 bases, and 12 bases lay between the germline ends. CDR3 loop: CASQRGGSPLHF. The CDR3 DNA follows: TGTGCCAGTCAACGGGGAGGTTCACCCCTCCACTTT.

This chain's CDR3 is CASSPGEGNNEKLFF. In DNA, the CDR3 is TGTGCCAGCAGCCCCGGGGAGGGTAATAATGAAAAACTGTTTTTT. The gene calls are TRBV9 and TRBJ1-4; no clear D gene. The CDR3 length is 15 residues. The ends were cut back, 4 bases at V and 4 bases at J, with 14 bases in the middle. Germline CDR1 and CDR2: SGDLS and YYNGEE.

The chain combines TRBV6-5 with TRBJ2-2, with TRBD1 as a possible D gene (5 bases). This CDR3 has 14 residues. The germline gives CDR1 MNHEY, CDR2 SVGAGI. Trimming took off 7 bases at V and 0 bases at J, with 9 bases between the two ends. The CDR3 coding sequence is TGTGCCAGCATGGAGACAGCGAACACCGGGGAGCTGTTTTTT. Amino acids: CASMETANTGELFF.

This chain connects TRBV15 to TRBJ2-1; TRBD2 matches 9 bases. V lost 0 bases, J lost 8 bases, and 5 bases stayed unmatched. CDR1 LNHNV and CDR2 YYDKDF come from the germline V gene (reference sequence). The CDR3 is made up of 15 amino acids. The CDR3 region has the DNA TGTGCCACCAGCAGAGATAGGGGACTAGCTCATGAGCAGTTCTTC. This codes for CATSRDRGLAHEQFF.

The chain employs TRBV19 and TRBJ1-3, with D unresolved. V shed 5 bases and J shed 1 base, with 6 bases lying between them. Germline CDR1 LNHDA, CDR2 SQIVND (reference sequence). The CDR3 covers 13 residues. The CDR3 bases are TGTGCCAGTAGTGTACAGTCTGGAAACACCATATATTTT. The encoded protein is CASSVQSGNTIYF.

J is TRBJ1-2 and V is TRBV7-3; possibly TRBD1 for D (5 bases). V was clipped by 4 bases and J by 4 bases, with 10 bases between them. The CDR3 consists of 13 residues. Germline CDR1 reads SGHTA; CDR2 reads FQGTGA. CDR3 coding DNA: TGTGCCAGCAGCTACGAAGACAGCTATGGCTACACCTTC. It yields the protein CASSYEDSYGYTF.

This clone was found once. The chain links TRBV7-2 to TRBJ1-2; D gene uncertain. CDR3 size: 12 residues. The V end was cut by 5 bases, the J end by 5 bases, with 9 bases between. CDR1 SGHTA and CDR2 FQGNSA come from the germline V gene. The CDR3 reads CASSGRSYGYTF. The CDR3 region has the DNA TGTGCCAGCAGCGGAAGGAGTTATGGCTACACCTTC.

The chain carries TRBV28 and TRBJ2-1; D is possibly TRBD2 (7 bases). The germline CDR1 and CDR2 sequences are MDHEN and SYDVKM. V lost 5 bases and J 8 bases, leaving 16 bases between the germline ends. This CDR3 has 14 amino acids. The CDR3 nucleotides are TGTGCCAGCAGTAGGGGGGGGGAGCTTGATGAGCAGTTCTTC. It yields the protein CASSRGGELDEQFF.

This chain uses TRBV7-9 with TRBJ2-1, with TRBD1 as a possible D gene (6 bases). The CDR3 covers 12 residues. Trimming left V 5 bases short and J 10 bases short, with 12 bases between. Germline V gives CDR1 SEHNR, CDR2 FQNEAQ (reference sequence). This CDR3 reads CASSPDSSEQFF. The DNA for the CDR3 is TGTGCCAGCAGCCCGGACAGTTCGGAGCAGTTCTTC.

The CDR3 nucleotides are TGTGCCAGCAGCATTCACAGGTTCCTGGGGACTGAAGCTTTCTTT. It is translated as CASSIHRFLGTEAFF. The gene calls are TRBV21-1 and TRBJ1-1; whether TRBD1, the table's D call, matches the DNA was not checked. TRBV21-1 is a pseudogene. The CDR3 covers 15 residues.

This clone was seen ten or more times. This sequence joins TRBV25-1 and TRBJ2-7; 9 nucleotides align to TRBD1. CDR3 length: 16 amino acids. J was trimmed by 1 base and V by 5 bases; bases with no gene match: 9. Germline V CDR1 and CDR2: MGHDK, SYGVNS. The CDR3 spells CASSLPPGQGSYEQYF. The CDR3 nucleotides are TGTGCCAGCAGTTTACCTCCGGGACAGGGTTCCTACGAGCAGTACTTC.

V gene TRBV3-1 (or the pseudogene TRBV3-2) combines with J gene TRBJ1-5; possibly TRBD1 for D (5 bases). The CDR3 spans 14 residues. The germline gives CDR1 LGHDT, CDR2 YNNKEL (reference sequence). The V end lost 2 bases, the J end lost 4 bases, and 9 bases lay between the germline ends. CDR3: CASSQQGGNQPQHF. CDR3 nucleotides: TGTGCCAGCAGCCAACAGGGAGGAAATCAGCCCCAGCATTTT.

This clone was recorded once. CDR3 sequence reads: CASSPQDRGQVGYTF. Written as DNA, the CDR3 is TGTGCCAGCAGCCCCCAAGACAGGGGGCAGGTAGGCTACACCTTC. This chain links TRBV7-2 with TRBJ1-2; TRBD1 agrees at 10 bases. The germline CDR1 and CDR2 sequences are SGHTA and FQGNSA. With 5 bases clipped from V and 8 bases from J, the junction kept 11 bases outside the gene matches. The CDR3 has 15 residues.

This rearrangement joins TRBV3-1 (or the pseudogene TRBV3-2) to TRBJ2-3; 7 bases line up with TRBD2. Losses at the gene ends were 0 bases for V and 2 bases for J; bases not matched to a gene: 2. Looked up from germline, CDR1 is LGHDT and CDR2 is YNNKEL (reference sequence). The CDR3 covers 15 residues. In DNA, the CDR3 is TGTGCCAGCAGCCAAGAGGGGGACTACACAGATACGCAGTATTTT. The encoded protein is CASSQEGDYTDTQYF.

V and J are TRBV7-9 and TRBJ1-1; D remains ambiguous. Trimming left V 5 bases short and J 1 base short, with 11 bases between. The germline V gene has CDR1 SEHNR and CDR2 FQNEAQ (reference sequence). CDR3 length: 14 residues. The CDR3 DNA follows: TGTGCCAGCAGCCTAAATCAAAAGAACACTGAAGCTTTCTTT. This encodes CASSLNQKNTEAFF.

The chain employs TRBV14 and TRBJ2-3; 9 nucleotides agree with TRBD2. J was trimmed by 1 base and V by 1 base; bases with no gene match: 0. This CDR3 has 15 residues. The germline gives CDR1 SGHDN, CDR2 FVKESK. The CDR3 sequence: CASSQGTSGTDTQYF. In DNA, the CDR3 is TGTGCCAGCAGCCAAGGGACTAGCGGCACAGATACGCAGTATTTT.

V gene TRBV27 combines with J gene TRBJ1-2; D gene ambiguous. The CDR3 is 13 residues long. Germline CDR1 MNHEY, CDR2 SMNVEV (reference sequence). The V end was cut by 3 bases, the J end by 7 bases, with 12 bases between. The CDR3 coding sequence is TGTGCCAGCAGTTTCGACGGGGTGTTTGGCTACACCTTC. Its translation: CASSFDGVFGYTF.

The chain links TRBV7-2 to TRBJ1-5; TRBD1 might be the D (6 bases). V shed 5 bases and J shed 5 bases, with 22 bases lying between them. CDR1 and CDR2 (germline): SGHTA, FQGNSA. The CDR3 spans 17 residues. In DNA, the CDR3 is TGTGCCAGCAGCCCAGGGCTTTGGGGGCAGGAGGATCAGCCCCAGCATTTT. Protein: CASSPGLWGQEDQPQHF.

CDR3 region: CASSFRGQVSTEAFF. The CDR3 DNA follows: TGTGCCAGCAGCTTCCGAGGGCAGGTCAGCACTGAAGCTTTCTTT. This chain connects TRBV5-8 to TRBJ1-1; no reliable D call. The germline V gene encodes CDR1 SGHTS and CDR2 YDEGEE. V lost 2 bases to trimming and J lost 4 bases, with 15 bases between them. This CDR3 region has 15 residues. The full variable domain, with the rest looked up from reference TRBV5-8 and TRBJ1-1, is EAGVTQSPTHLIKTRGQQATLRCSPISGHTSVYWYQQALGLGLQFLLWYDEGEERNRGNFPPRFSGRQFPNYSSELNVNALELEDSALYLCASSFRGQVSTEAFFGQGTRLTVV.

This chain joins TRBV2 and TRBJ1-5; 7 bases are shared with TRBD1. Germline V lookup: CDR1 SNHLY, CDR2 FYNNEI. The V and J ends lost 2 bases and 3 bases, in that order; junction bases with no gene match: 4. This CDR3 has 15 amino acids. The CDR3 protein is CASSELDRDNQPQHF. The CDR3 DNA sequence: TGTGCCAGCAGTGAACTAGACAGGGACAATCAGCCCCAGCATTTT.

The V gene is TRBV6-4, the J gene TRBJ2-7, with unresolved D. The germline CDR1 and CDR2 sequences are MRHNA and SNTAGT. Between the trimmed V and J ends, which lost 2 bases and 5 bases, there was a span of 22 bases. This CDR3 contains 17 residues. For the CDR3, the DNA is TGTGCCAGCAGTGACCTTACCGACTCCGCGAGAAGACACGAGCAGTACTTC. This translates into CASSDLTDSARRHEQYF.

The gene calls are TRBV15 and TRBJ2-1; a weak D match, TRBD1 (6 bases). The CDR3 runs 14 residues. V was pared by 4 bases and J by 3 bases, with 10 bases between. Germline V gene lookup returns CDR1 LNHNV and CDR2 YYDKDF (reference sequence). In nucleotides, the CDR3 is TGTGCCACCAGCAACAGGGAGTACTACAATGAGCAGTTCTTC. Encoded protein: CATSNREYYNEQFF. Full variable domain (remainder filled in from reference TRBV15 and TRBJ2-1): DAMVIQNPRYQVTQFGKPVTLSCSQTLNHNVMYWYQQKSSQAPKLLFHYYDKDFNNEADTPDNFQSRRPNTSFCFLDIRSPGLGDTAMYLCATSNREYYNEQFFGPGTRLTVL.

This clone has a single count. This chain connects TRBV18 to TRBJ1-1, with no clear D. Germline V gene data show CDR1 as KGHSH and CDR2 as LQKENI. The length of the CDR3 is 14 residues. V was clipped by 1 base and J by 8 bases, with 14 bases between them. The CDR3 nucleotides are TGTGCCAGCTCACCACGGGGAGCAGAAGTAGAAGCTTTCTTT. Translated: CASSPRGAEVEAFF.

The gene calls are TRBV2 and TRBJ1-2; 8 bases match TRBD1. This CDR3 contains 15 residues. The V gene's germline CDR1 is SNHLY and CDR2 FYNNEI. The V gene end was trimmed by 2 bases and the J gene end by 8 bases; junction bases not matched to a gene: 10. In DNA, the CDR3 is TGTGCCAGCAGTGAAATGGCGACAGGGGTTGAGGGCTACACCTTC. Encoded protein: CASSEMATGVEGYTF.